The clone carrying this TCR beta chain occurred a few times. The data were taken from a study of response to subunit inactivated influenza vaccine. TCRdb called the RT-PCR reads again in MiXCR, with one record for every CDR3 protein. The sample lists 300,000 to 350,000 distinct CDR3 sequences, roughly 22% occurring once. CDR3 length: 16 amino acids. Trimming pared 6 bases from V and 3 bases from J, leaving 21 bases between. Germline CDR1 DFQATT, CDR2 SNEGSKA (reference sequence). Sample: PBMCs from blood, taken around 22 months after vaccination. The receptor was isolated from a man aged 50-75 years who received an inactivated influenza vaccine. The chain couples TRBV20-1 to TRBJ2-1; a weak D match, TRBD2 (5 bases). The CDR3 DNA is TGCAGTGCCCTGAATCGGGTGGGAGCTGGCTACAATGAGCAGTTCTTC. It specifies CSALNRVGAGYNEQFF.